The 20 T cell receptor beta chains below come from one sample, sequenced in a study of blood T cell repertoires in COVID-19. Clones were sequenced by immunoSEQ multiplex PCR, and TCRdb holds only the in-frame ones, with some missing. The table lists under 300,000 clones, approximately 87% of them singletons. Source material: peripheral blood. These receptor sequences come from a woman between 25 and 40 years old with COVID-19, enrolled during active disease.

The chain employs TRBV5-1 and TRBJ1-6, with 7 bases lining up with TRBD1. The CDR3 is made up of 15 amino acids. Germline V gene lookup returns CDR1 SGHRS and CDR2 YFSETQ. The junction had 12 bases not matched to a gene; V was cut back by 4 bases and J by 11 bases. The CDR3 reads CASSPRTGRGAPLHF. The CDR3 DNA reads TGCGCCAGCAGCCCTAGGACAGGTCGAGGGGCACCCCTCCACTTT.

The chain couples TRBV6-5 to TRBJ1-2, with unresolved D. The CDR3 has 13 residues. Looked up from germline, CDR1 is MNHEY and CDR2 is SVGAGI. V was pared by 6 bases and J by 2 bases, with 10 bases between. CDR3: CASSTQHNYGYTF. The DNA for the CDR3 is TGTGCCAGCAGCACCCAACACAACTATGGCTACACCTTC.

This sequence joins TRBV28 and TRBJ1-2, with 7 bases identical to TRBD1. This CDR3 has 16 residues. Germline V gene lookup returns CDR1 MDHEN and CDR2 SYDVKM. V dropped 0 bases and J dropped 1; count of bases not matched to a gene: 5. The CDR3, as DNA: TGTGCCAGCAGTTTATGGAGACAGGGCGTTAACTATGGCTACACCTTC. Translating gives CASSLWRQGVNYGYTF.

This clone came up once. V and J are TRBV19 and TRBJ1-1; weak D call: TRBD1 (5 bases). Germline values: CDR1 LNHDA, CDR2 SQIVND (reference sequence). The CDR3 is 15 amino acids. The V end lost 4 bases, the J end lost 1 base, and 13 bases lay between the germline ends. CDR3 sequence: CASSRQRLSNTEAFF. The CDR3, as DNA: TGTGCCAGTAGTAGACAGCGCTTGTCGAACACTGAAGCTTTCTTT.

The chain is built from TRBV25-1 and TRBJ1-1; possibly TRBD1 for D (5 bases). CDR3 length: 14 amino acids. Deletions cut 7 bases from V and 6 bases from J, with 18 bases between. The germline V gene has CDR1 MGHDK and CDR2 SYGVNS. The CDR3 DNA reads TGTGCCAGCACCCCCCGGGGGTCGTCCGCTGAAGCTTTCTTT. Translating gives CASTPRGSSAEAFF.

The J gene is TRBJ2-2, the V gene TRBV7-9, with 9 nucleotides matching TRBD2. Germline V gene lookup returns CDR1 SEHNR and CDR2 FQNEAQ (reference sequence). V was clipped by 5 bases and J by 6 bases; unmatched bases: 7. The CDR3 runs to 15 residues. CDR3 DNA sequence: TGTGCCAGCAGCCATACTAGCGGGTCGGCCGGGGAGCTGTTTTTT. Encoded protein: CASSHTSGSAGELFF.

The chain links TRBV5-6 to TRBJ2-5, with D tentatively TRBD2 (7 bases). The germline V gene has CDR1 SGHDT and CDR2 YYEEEE. Trimming pared 0 bases from V and 4 bases from J, leaving 13 bases between. This CDR3 is 15 amino acids long. The CDR3 region has the DNA TGTGCCAGCAGCTTGGTGCGTGGGGGGGCAGAGACCCAGTACTTC. Its protein product is CASSLVRGGAETQYF.

The chain has TRBV4-1 and TRBJ1-2; 8 bases agree with TRBD1. Trimming took 1 base from V and 7 from J; bases not matched to a gene: 11. The germline V gene encodes CDR1 MGHRA and CDR2 YSYEKL. The CDR3 totals 16 residues. For the CDR3, the DNA is TGCGCCAGCAGCCAAGTGGGAAGCAGGGGGCGAAGTGGCTACACCTTC. This sequence encodes CASSQVGSRGRSGYTF.

The chain couples TRBV11-2 to TRBJ2-5, with TRBD1 matching 8 bases. The CDR3 length is 15 residues. Germline V gene lookup returns CDR1 SGHAT and CDR2 FQNNGV. J gave up 4 bases and V 1 base, and 5 bases lay outside the gene matches. CDR3 in amino acids: CASSLGWDRSETQYF. The CDR3 bases are TGTGCCAGCAGCTTAGGGTGGGACAGGTCAGAGACCCAGTACTTC.

The rearrangement joins TRBV19 to TRBJ2-6, with D tentatively TRBD2 (6 bases). The length of the CDR3 is 14 residues. Germline CDR1 is LNHDA and CDR2 is SQIVND (reference sequence). The V end was cut by 9 bases, the J end by 0 bases, with 9 bases between. CDR3 DNA sequence: TGTGCCAGCAGGGACTTCTCTGGGGCCAACGTCCTGACTTTC. Translating gives CASRDFSGANVLTF.

The chain uses TRBV28 and TRBJ1-2; TRBD1 agrees at 7 bases. Losses at the gene ends were 5 bases for V and 8 bases for J; bases not matched to a gene: 11. Looked up from germline, CDR1 is MDHEN and CDR2 is SYDVKM. CDR3 length equals 14 residues. This CDR3 is CASSPMNRGGGYTF. CDR3 coding DNA: TGTGCCAGCAGTCCAATGAACAGGGGAGGCGGCTACACCTTC.

The chain carries TRBV7-7 and TRBJ2-7; TRBD1 agrees at 8 bases. The germline V gene encodes CDR1 SSHAT and CDR2 FNYEAQ (reference sequence). V was pared by 9 bases and J by 1 base, with 11 bases of the junction left unmatched. This CDR3 has 15 residues. The CDR3, as DNA: TGTGCCAGTTCGCCGGGGCAGGGGGCGTCCTACGAGCAGTACTTC. Protein: CASSPGQGASYEQYF.

The V and J genes are TRBV6-5 and TRBJ1-2; possible D gene TRBD1, 6 bases. V gave up 6 bases and J gave up 7 bases, with 15 bases separating them. The CDR3 contains 13 residues. The germline CDR1 and CDR2 sequences are MNHEY and SVGAGI. The CDR3 region is CASSQTGSGGYTF. The CDR3 DNA reads TGTGCCAGCAGCCAGACAGGTTCGGGTGGCTACACCTTC.

The rearrangement links TRBV5-6 to TRBJ2-1; 9 nucleotides line up with TRBD2. This CDR3 is built from 18 residues. Germline CDR1 SGHDT, CDR2 YYEEEE. V lost 1 base, J lost 3 bases, and 11 bases stayed unmatched. The CDR3 bases are TGTGCCAGCAGCTTGTCTGGCGGGGGGGCAAGCTTCTACAATGAGCAGTTCTTC. It encodes CASSLSGGGASFYNEQFF.

The gene calls are TRBV27 and TRBJ1-2; D unclear. Germline CDR1 is MNHEY and CDR2 is SMNVEV (reference sequence). Trimming removed 4 bases from V and 0 bases from J, with 27 bases in between. There are 20 residues in the CDR3. DNA for the CDR3: TGTGCCAGCAGTTCAGGATCGGAGGTACTCTTACCCCTTCCTAACTATGGCTACACCTTC. It encodes CASSSGSEVLLPLPNYGYTF.

This chain uses TRBV27 with TRBJ1-5; TRBD1 is a possible D gene (5 bases). There are 15 residues in the CDR3. Germline loops: CDR1 MNHEY, CDR2 SMNVEV (reference sequence). Trimming pared 6 bases from V and 0 bases from J, leaving 12 bases between. The CDR3 loop reads CASREGSHSNQPQHF. The CDR3 DNA reads as TGTGCCAGCAGGGAGGGGTCCCATAGCAATCAGCCCCAGCATTTT.

V usage is TRBV10-1 and J usage is TRBJ2-2; tentatively, D is TRBD1 (6 bases). V was cut by 7 bases and J by 7 bases, with 16 bases left in between. CDR1 is WNHNN, CDR2 SYGVQD, per germline (reference sequence). The CDR3 has 14 residues. The CDR3 DNA is TGCGCCAGCACGCCAGGGGCCCCCGGCGGGGAGCTGTTTTTT. Amino acid sequence: CASTPGAPGGELFF.

The gene calls are TRBV5-1 and TRBJ2-1, with 9 bases lining up with TRBD2. Germline CDR1 SGHRS, CDR2 YFSETQ. J lost 4 bases, V lost 1 base, and 9 bases had no gene match. There are 17 residues in the CDR3. The CDR3 here is CASSLRSGLANYNEQFF. The CDR3, as DNA: TGCGCCAGCAGCTTGAGATCGGGACTAGCCAATTACAATGAGCAGTTCTTC.

The gene calls are TRBV2 and TRBJ2-1; maybe TRBD2 (6 bases). The germline V and J ends were trimmed by 7 bases and 8 bases, with 27 bases remaining between them. Germline V gene data show CDR1 as SNHLY and CDR2 as FYNNEI. CDR3 length equals 17 residues. CDR3 DNA: TGTGCCAGCAAGACTAAGGTTGCGGTACGCACGGGGGATGAGCAGTTCTTC. It specifies CASKTKVAVRTGDEQFF.

V and J are TRBV19 and TRBJ2-2, with TRBD1 matching 8 bases. V trimming: 8 bases; J trimming: 8 bases; junction bases outside the gene matches: 7. The CDR3 is 13 residues long. The germline CDR1 and CDR2 sequences are LNHDA and SQIVND (reference sequence). This chain's CDR3 is CASHAGGMGELFF. The CDR3 region has the DNA TGTGCCAGTCATGCAGGGGGCATGGGGGAGCTGTTTTTT.